The 14 T cell receptor beta chains reported below all come from one sample, sequenced in a study of cytomegalovirus exposure and HLA in healthy donors. It was with 60 Vbeta and 13 Jbeta primers that the PCR ran. TCRdb keeps only in-frame clones here, not all; method: immunoSEQ multiplex PCR. The sample holds roughly 100,000 clones, 70% to 80% seen once. Sequencing was carried out using PBMCs. Every receptor here comes from a man aged 25-45 years in good health and CMV-seronegative.

This clone has a single count. Compared with germline, one end of the junction differs, possibly owing to a read error. The same CDR3 arises from other DNA sequences in this sample as well. V usage is TRBV27 and J usage is TRBJ2-3; TRBD1 might be the D (6 bases). Germline assignment: CDR1 MNHEY and CDR2 SMNVEV (reference sequence). The CDR3 is 13 residues long. CDR3 sequence (DNA): TGTGCCAGCAGTTACGACAGGCTAAATACGCAGTATTTC. Encoded protein: CASSYDRLNTQYF.

The V gene is TRBV5-1, the J gene TRBJ2-5, with a weak D call TRBD2 (6 bases). Germline CDR1 reads SGHRS; CDR2 reads YFSETQ. V lost 0 bases and J lost 5, with 14 bases in between. This CDR3 has 15 amino acids. As DNA, the CDR3 is TGCGCCAGCAGCTTGGGGGACTCGCAATGGGAGACCCAGTACTTC. Protein: CASSLGDSQWETQYF.

This clone was counted between two and nine times. The chain has TRBV9 and TRBJ2-2; the D is unclear. Trimming left V 3 bases short and J 5 bases short, with 17 bases between. From germline, CDR1 is SGDLS and CDR2 YYNGEE. The length of the CDR3 is 16 residues. CDR3 loop: CASSAPVQISTGELFF. For the CDR3, the DNA is TGTGCCAGCAGCGCCCCTGTGCAGATTTCAACCGGGGAGCTGTTTTTT. Full variable domain (outside the CDR3, taken from reference TRBV9 and TRBJ2-2): DSGVTQTPKHLITATGQRVTLRCSPRSGDLSVYWYQQSLDQGLQFLIQYYNGEERAKGNILERFSAQQFPDLHSELNLSSLELGDSALYFCASSAPVQISTGELFFGEGSRLTVL.

The chain is built from TRBV4-1 and TRBJ1-2; 8 positions match TRBD1. The CDR3 length is 16 residues. Trimming at V came to 0 bases and at J to 4 bases, leaving 7 bases not matched to a gene. Germline assignment: CDR1 MGHRA and CDR2 YSYEKL. DNA for the CDR3: TGCGCCAGCAGCCAAGATCGGACAGGGCCCTCCTATGGCTACACCTTC. Protein sequence: CASSQDRTGPSYGYTF.

This chain connects TRBV28 to TRBJ1-4, with D possibly matching TRBD1 (6 bases). Germline values: CDR1 MDHEN, CDR2 SYDVKM. The CDR3 has 19 amino acids. V dropped 2 bases and J dropped 10 bases, with 29 bases sitting between them. CDR3 amino acids: CASSLIANSGGSLGGKLFF. CDR3 DNA: TGTGCCAGCAGTTTAATCGCCAATTCGGGGGGCTCCCTCGGTGGAAAACTGTTTTTT.

The rearrangement links TRBV30 to TRBJ1-3; D unclear. CDR1 and CDR2 from the germline V gene are GTSNPN and SVGIG (reference sequence). Between the trimmed V and J ends, which lost 6 bases and 0 bases, there was a span of 9 bases. The CDR3 totals 13 residues. CDR3 protein: CACQAISGNTIYF. The CDR3 bases are TGTGCCTGCCAGGCGATCTCTGGAAACACCATATATTTT.

Only one count was recorded for this clone. This rearrangement joins TRBV19 to TRBJ2-1; 7 bases map to TRBD1. Trimming cost V 5 bases and J 12 bases; bases outside gene matches: 13. Germline-derived CDR1 and CDR2 are LNHDA and SQIVND (reference sequence). This CDR3 spans 14 amino acids. CDR3 residues: CASSRSRRDSLQFF. DNA of the CDR3: TGTGCCAGTAGTCGCTCTAGACGGGACAGCCTGCAGTTCTTC.

The chain carries TRBV6-5 and TRBJ1-2, with D possibly being TRBD1 (5 bases). Trimming removed 11 bases at V and 5 bases at J, with 12 bases between. In germline, CDR1 is MNHEY, CDR2 SVGAGI. The CDR3 contains 11 residues. CDR3 in DNA: TGTGCCGCCGCCGGGGGGTATGGCTACACCTTC. This sequence encodes CAAAGGYGYTF.

This clone was found a few times. V usage is TRBV12-5 and J usage is TRBJ1-2; TRBD1 matches at 8 bases. The CDR3 loop spans 14 amino acids. CDR1 and CDR2 (germline): LGHNT, FRNRAP. V shed 1 base, J shed 8 bases, and the junction held 6 bases outside the gene matches. The CDR3 nucleotides read TGTGCTAGTGGTTTGGGCGCAGGGGGCAAGGGCTACACCTTC. It translates to CASGLGAGGKGYTF.

This clone was seen only once. V usage is TRBV6-6 and J usage is TRBJ2-3; 11 bases are shared with TRBD2. With V trimmed by 5 bases and J by 3 bases, 4 bases remained unmatched. CDR3 length: 15 residues. CDR1 is MNHNY, CDR2 SVGAGI, per germline (reference sequence). For the CDR3, the DNA is TGTGCCAGCAGTCCTAGCGGGAGGAGGACAGATACGCAGTATTTT. Translated, it gives CASSPSGRRTDTQYF.

The chain combines TRBV4-1 with TRBJ1-2; TRBD1 might be the D (6 bases). The germline CDR1 and CDR2 sequences are MGHRA and YSYEKL. Trimming cost V 0 bases and J 5 bases, with 19 bases left between them. The CDR3 is 17 residues long. The DNA of the CDR3 is TGCGCCAGCAGCCAAGAGTGGAGGACAGAGTTTCATTATGGCTACACCTTC. As protein: CASSQEWRTEFHYGYTF.

The rearrangement uses TRBV6-5 and TRBJ1-3, with 8 bases matching TRBD1. Per the germline V gene, CDR1 is MNHEY and CDR2 is SVGAGI. The CDR3 is made up of 13 amino acids. V lost 6 bases to trimming and J lost 8 bases; unmatched junction nucleotides: 6. The CDR3 sequence is CASRAGQEDTIYF. In nucleotides, the CDR3 is TGTGCCAGCAGGGCGGGACAGGAGGACACCATATATTTT.

Turning to this clone: Other DNA sequences in this specimen translate into the identical CDR3. The CDR3 DNA sequence: TGCGCCAGCAGCCTGGGGACAGCTGGAAACACCATATATTTT. As protein: CASSLGTAGNTIYF. V gene TRBV5-1 combines with J gene TRBJ1-3; 7 nucleotides match TRBD1. Germline V gene data show CDR1 as SGHRS and CDR2 as YFSETQ. The CDR3 length is 14 residues. The V segment lost 4 bases and the J segment 2 bases; nucleotides outside the gene matches: 3.

This sequence joins TRBV6-1 and TRBJ1-1, with 7 bases identical to TRBD1. Looked up from germline, CDR1 is MNHNS and CDR2 is SASEGT. CDR3 size: 14 residues. V shed 6 bases and J 3 bases; nucleotides not matched to a gene: 7. Written as DNA, the CDR3 is TGTGCCAGCAGGAAGACAGGGTCGGACACTGAAGCTTTCTTT. Protein sequence: CASRKTGSDTEAFF.